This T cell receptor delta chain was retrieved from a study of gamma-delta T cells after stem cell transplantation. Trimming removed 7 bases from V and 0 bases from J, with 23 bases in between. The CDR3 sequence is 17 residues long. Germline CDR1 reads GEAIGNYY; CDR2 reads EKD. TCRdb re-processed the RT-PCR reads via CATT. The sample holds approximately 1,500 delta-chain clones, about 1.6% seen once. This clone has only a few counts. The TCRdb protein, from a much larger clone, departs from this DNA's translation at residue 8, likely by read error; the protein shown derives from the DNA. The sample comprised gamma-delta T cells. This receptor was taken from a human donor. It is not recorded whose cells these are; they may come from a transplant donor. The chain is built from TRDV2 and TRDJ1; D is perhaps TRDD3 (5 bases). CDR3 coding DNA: TGTGCCTGCTCTAGCATGGGGAAACCCTCGTACACCGATAAACTCATCTTT. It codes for CACSSMGKPSYTDKLIF.